This is a list of T cell receptor beta chains from one sample in a study of tumor-infiltrating lymphocytes in oesophageal squamous cell carcinoma. TCRdb itself ran the PCR reads through MiXCR, one entry per CDR3 protein. The top ten clones hold approximately 19% of a sample with 15,000 to 20,000 distinct CDR3 sequences, roughly two fifths of them seen once. The sample was normal esophageal tissue next to the tumor. These receptors were obtained from a female donor with esophageal squamous cell carcinoma. CDR3s leave out the opening cysteine and the closing phenylalanine or tryptophan.

V,J,CDR3
TRBV7-2,TRBJ2-3,ASSLKGTDTQY
TRBV28,TRBJ2-1,ASTAGLADYNEQF
TRBV4-1,TRBJ2-4,ASSQEVGGQKNIQY
TRBV5-1,TRBJ2-5,ASSRSLPEETQY
TRBV7-3,TRBJ2-1,ASSLGNEQF
TRBV7-3,TRBJ2-3,ASSLVGTSGGPDTQY
TRBV7-9,NA,ASSGPGQRTGTQY
TRBV6-8,NA,ASREWTGANYGYT
TRBV11-2,TRBJ1-4,ASSLVRGSNEKLF
TRBV12-3/TRBV12-4,TRBJ2-5,ASSSLLETQY
TRBV5-6,NA,ASSLAFGEQY
TRBV7-6,NA,ASSHRYNEQF
TRBV2,TRBJ1-5,ASSNWANQPQH
TRBV12-3/TRBV12-4,TRBJ1-3,ASTPNSGNTIY
TRBV6-1,TRBJ1-2,ASSEYGDPGYGYT
TRBV11-3,NA,ASSPIGQGWDTQY
TRBV24-1,TRBJ2-1,ATSGNQTGHPPNQPYNEQF
TRBV5-1,TRBJ2-7,ASSLVVQPYEQY
TRBV11-3,TRBJ2-1,ASSPSAVVNEQF
TRBV7-6,TRBJ2-4,ASSLTHLAGGPSIQY
TRBV24-1,TRBJ2-1,ATSGGPGASYNEQF
TRBV11-2,TRBJ2-3,ASSLGGRVTDTQY
TRBV4-2,TRBJ1-5,ASSQDLRTNQPQH
TRBV30,TRBJ2-1,AWEGGTSAYNEQF
TRBV7-2,TRBJ2-4,ASSLDNGGYNEQY
TRBV7-8,TRBJ2-1,ASSFTSGRYNEQF
TRBV7-9,NA,ASSRQAGEETQY
TRBV11-1,TRBJ2-5,ASSLVGGVAPGETQY
TRBV5-1,TRBJ2-6,ASSPSGITAGANVLT
TRBV7-4,TRBJ1-1,ASSLASGPRGTEAF
TRBV7-4,TRBJ2-4,ASSLGQGPNSPLH
TRBV7-3,TRBJ2-3,ASSLTSGETDTQY
TRBV7-3,NA,ASSLGPNSAVNDEQY
TRBV6-6,TRBJ2-3,ASVFGSAADTQY
TRBV11-2,TRBJ2-1,ASSLEPTYNEQF
TRBV14,TRBJ1-1,ASSLAGMNTEAF
TRBV7-6,TRBJ2-3,ASSRYQDTQY
TRBV7-3,TRBJ2-3,ASSRSGIYTDTQY
TRBV6-6,TRBJ2-1,ASSSRTSGHPSYNEQF
TRBV11-3,TRBJ2-3,ASSPTLTDTQY
TRBV2,NA,ASSTSGINNEQY
TRBV28,TRBJ2-7,ASSPPGADLEQY
TRBV6-1,TRBJ2-5,ASSRLGGEETQY
TRBV28,TRBJ1-6,ASSFERYNSPLH
TRBV28,TRBJ1-6,ASRAGGQNSPLH
TRBV12-3/TRBV12-4,TRBJ2-1,ASTQNGRDEQF
TRBV18,TRBJ2-5,ASSPSSGSRETQY
TRBV7-4,TRBJ1-1,ASSLAGASQEY
TRBV11-3,TRBJ1-4,ASSFGQGTGTNEKLF
TRBV7-9,TRBJ1-3,ASSLSAGDGNTIY
TRBV5-4,TRBJ2-7,ASSLPDGYEQY
TRBV11-2,NA,ASSSLGVGTQY
TRBV28,TRBJ2-2,ASRILDSANTGELF